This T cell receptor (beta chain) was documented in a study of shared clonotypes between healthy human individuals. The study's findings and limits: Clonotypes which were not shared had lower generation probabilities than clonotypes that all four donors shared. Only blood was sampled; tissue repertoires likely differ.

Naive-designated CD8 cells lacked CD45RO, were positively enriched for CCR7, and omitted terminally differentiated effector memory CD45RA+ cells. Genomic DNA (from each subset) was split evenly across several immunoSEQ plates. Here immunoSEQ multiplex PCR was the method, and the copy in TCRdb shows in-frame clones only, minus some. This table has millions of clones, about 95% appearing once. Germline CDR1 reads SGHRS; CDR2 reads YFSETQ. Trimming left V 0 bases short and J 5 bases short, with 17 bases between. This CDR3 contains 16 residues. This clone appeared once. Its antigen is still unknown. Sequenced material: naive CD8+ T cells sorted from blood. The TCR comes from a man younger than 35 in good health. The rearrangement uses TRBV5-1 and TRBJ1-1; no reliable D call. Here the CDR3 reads CASSLGDIKAGTEAFF. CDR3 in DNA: TGCGCCAGCAGCTTGGGGGATATCAAAGCGGGGACTGAAGCTTTCTTT. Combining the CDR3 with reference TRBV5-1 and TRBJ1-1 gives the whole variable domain KAGVTQTPRYLIKTRGQQVTLSCSPISGHRSVSWYQQTPGQGLQFLFEYFSETQRNKGNFPGRFSGRQFSNSRSEMNVSTLELGDSALYLCASSLGDIKAGTEAFFGQGTRLTVV.